One and the same sample provided the 5 T cell receptor beta chains below, sequenced in a study of cytomegalovirus exposure and HLA in healthy donors. Amplification used 60 Vbeta primers and 13 Jbeta primers. Clones were sequenced by immunoSEQ multiplex PCR, and TCRdb holds only the in-frame ones, with some missing. Of about 160,000 clones listed, approximately 77% were seen once; the top ten hold around 2.3%. The sequenced material came from PBMCs. The receptors stem from a man aged 50 to 59 in good health and CMV-seropositive.

V usage is TRBV6-5 and J usage is TRBJ1-4, with D possibly TRBD1 on 6 matching bases. The CDR3 length is 15 residues. Germline V gene lookup returns CDR1 MNHEY and CDR2 SVGAGI. Trimming stripped 6 bases from V and 3 bases from J, with 14 bases between. This chain's CDR3 is CASSRRGQPNEKLFF. In DNA form, the CDR3 reads TGTGCCAGCAGCCGCCGGGGACAACCTAATGAAAAACTGTTTTTT.

Only a few counts were recorded for this clone. J is TRBJ2-1 and V is TRBV11-2, with 7 bases identical to TRBD1. This CDR3 has 17 residues. Trimming cost V 3 bases and J 4 bases; bases outside gene matches: 12. From germline, CDR1 is SGHAT and CDR2 FQNNGV. The CDR3 loop is CASSFKGAGTVYNEQFF. The CDR3 nucleotides read TGTGCCAGCAGCTTTAAGGGGGCCGGGACAGTTTACAATGAGCAGTTCTTC.

The V and J genes are TRBV6-6 and TRBJ2-2; D call uncertain. Trimming removed 5 bases from V and 7 bases from J, with 8 bases in between. This CDR3 is 12 amino acids long. The germline V gene encodes CDR1 MNHNY and CDR2 SVGAGI (reference sequence). The CDR3 coding sequence is TGTGCCAGCAGTCCCGGCGGCGGGGAGCTGTTTTTT. As protein: CASSPGGGELFF.

The CDR3: CASTPSGGRETQYF. The CDR3 DNA follows: TGTGCCAGCACCCCGTCGGGAGGTCGGGAGACCCAGTACTTC. This chain connects TRBV11-2 to TRBJ2-5; 7 nucleotides line up with TRBD2. Trimming at V came to 7 bases and at J to 5 bases, leaving 10 bases not matched to a gene. This CDR3 is built from 14 residues. The germline V gene encodes CDR1 SGHAT and CDR2 FQNNGV.

This chain joins TRBV28 and TRBJ1-2, with 7 bases that match TRBD1. CDR3 size: 15 residues. Trimming took 7 bases from V and 6 from J; bases not matched to a gene: 14. The V gene's germline CDR1 is MDHEN and CDR2 SYDVKM. The CDR3 DNA follows: TGTGCCAGCATCGGCGGAGGGGGCAATTTTGATGGCTACACCTTC. This sequence encodes CASIGGGGNFDGYTF.